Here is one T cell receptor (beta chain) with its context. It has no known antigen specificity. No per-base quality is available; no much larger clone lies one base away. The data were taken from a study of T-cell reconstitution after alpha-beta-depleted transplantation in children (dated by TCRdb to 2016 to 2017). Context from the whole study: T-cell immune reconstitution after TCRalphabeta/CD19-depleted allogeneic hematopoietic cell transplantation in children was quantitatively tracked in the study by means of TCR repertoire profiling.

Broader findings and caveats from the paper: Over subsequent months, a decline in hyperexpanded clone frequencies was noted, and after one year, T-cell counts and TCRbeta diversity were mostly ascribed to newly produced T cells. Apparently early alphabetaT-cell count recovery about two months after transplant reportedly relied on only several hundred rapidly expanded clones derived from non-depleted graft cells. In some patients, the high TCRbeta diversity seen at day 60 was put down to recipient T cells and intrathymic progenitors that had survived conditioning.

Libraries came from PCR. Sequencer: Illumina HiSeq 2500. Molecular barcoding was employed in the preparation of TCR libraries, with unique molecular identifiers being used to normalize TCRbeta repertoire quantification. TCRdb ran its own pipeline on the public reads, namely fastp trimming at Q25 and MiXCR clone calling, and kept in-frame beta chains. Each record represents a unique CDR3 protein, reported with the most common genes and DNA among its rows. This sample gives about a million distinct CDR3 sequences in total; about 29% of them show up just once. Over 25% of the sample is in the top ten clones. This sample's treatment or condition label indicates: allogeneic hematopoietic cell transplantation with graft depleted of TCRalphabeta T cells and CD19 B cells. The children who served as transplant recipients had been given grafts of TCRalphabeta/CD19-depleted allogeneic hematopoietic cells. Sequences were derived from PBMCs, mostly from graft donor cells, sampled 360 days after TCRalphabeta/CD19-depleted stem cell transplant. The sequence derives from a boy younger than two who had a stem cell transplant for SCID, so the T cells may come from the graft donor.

The CDR3 region: CASSQGGNPVGVQETQYF. The DNA is as follows: TGCGCCAGCAGCCAAGGTGGTAATCCCGTGGGTGTCCAAGAGACCCAGTACTTC. The chain employs TRBV4-1 and TRBJ2-5, with the D gene too uncertain to name. The CDR1 and CDR2 encoded by the germline V gene are MGHRA and YSYEKL. V loses 1 base, J loses 1 base, and the germline ends lie 19 bases apart. Including cysteine and phenylalanine, the CDR3 has 18 amino acids. The CDR3 DNA has 54 bases and is translated from base 1.